The 26 T cell receptor beta chains listed next were all sequenced from one sample in a study of blood T cell repertoires in COVID-19. Assay used: immunoSEQ multiplex PCR; TCRdb lists only in-frame clones, some missing. The repertoire has 150,000 to 200,000 clones, around 84% of them found once; the top ten carry around 15%. The sequenced material came from peripheral blood. Receptor source: a woman aged 70 to 79 with COVID-19, enrolled during active disease.

The chain combines TRBV5-6 with TRBJ2-4, with D tentatively TRBD1 (6 bases). V was trimmed by 5 bases and J by 5 bases, leaving 8 bases between them. This CDR3 contains 12 residues. The V gene's germline CDR1 is SGHDT and CDR2 YYEEEE. CDR3 coding DNA: TGTGCCAGCAGTAGGACAGAAAACATTCAGTACTTC. Its protein product is CASSRTENIQYF.

The chain joins TRBV28 to TRBJ1-5, with TRBD1 matching 7 bases. Germline CDR1 is MDHEN and CDR2 is SYDVKM. The CDR3 sequence is 20 residues long. The trim removed 10 bases at V and 1 base at J, leaving 25 bases unmatched. CDR3 coding DNA: TGTGCCACCCTAGGACAGGACTACCTTAAGGGCACTGGGAGCAATCAGCCCCAGCATTTT. Translating gives CATLGQDYLKGTGSNQPQHF.

The chain carries TRBV5-1 and TRBJ2-2; no definite D call. This CDR3 has 13 residues. V was cut by 5 bases and J by 5 bases, with 10 bases left in between. Germline assignment: CDR1 SGHRS and CDR2 YFSETQ. The CDR3 reads CASRSTVTGELFF. In DNA form, the CDR3 reads TGCGCCAGCAGATCCACAGTTACCGGGGAGCTGTTTTTT.

The sample holds one count of this clone. The chain is built from TRBV11-2 and TRBJ2-7; 9 nucleotides line up with TRBD1. The CDR3 sequence is 15 residues long. V trimming: 3 bases; J trimming: 0 bases; junction bases outside the gene matches: 3. Germline CDR1 SGHAT, CDR2 FQNNGV. The CDR3 here is CASSLGQGYSYEQYF. CDR3 in DNA: TGTGCCAGCAGCTTGGGACAGGGATACTCCTACGAGCAGTACTTC.

The sample holds one count of this clone. The chain recombines TRBV29-1 with TRBJ2-3; 8 bases are shared with TRBD1. The germline CDR1 and CDR2 sequences are SQVTM and ANQGSEA. The junction had 10 bases not matched to a gene; V was cut back by 4 bases and J by 4 bases. The CDR3 covers 15 residues. CDR3 nucleotides: TGCAGCGTTGTATCGGGGGACAGGCAAGCAGATACGCAGTATTTT. This sequence encodes CSVVSGDRQADTQYF.

V and J are TRBV15 and TRBJ1-6; D is uncertain. CDR3 length equals 15 residues. Germline V gene sequence: CDR1 LNHNV, CDR2 YYDKDF (reference sequence). V lost 2 bases to trimming and J lost 2 bases, with 7 bases between them. CDR3 sequence (DNA): TGTGCCACCAGCAGACAGAACACCTATAATTCACCCCTCCACTTT. Protein sequence: CATSRQNTYNSPLHF.

CDR3 DNA: TGTGCCAGCAGTAGACGGGACAGAAGTACCTACGAGCAGTACTTC. This translates into CASSRRDRSTYEQYF. V and J are TRBV2 and TRBJ2-7, with 7 bases identical to TRBD1. The CDR3 consists of 15 residues. Germline V gene sequence: CDR1 SNHLY, CDR2 FYNNEI. The ends lost 5 bases at V and 2 bases at J; junction bases unmatched: 9.

V usage is TRBV2 and J usage is TRBJ1-6, with D unclear. Germline loops: CDR1 SNHLY, CDR2 FYNNEI. The CDR3 is 15 amino acids. Between the trimmed V and J ends, which lost 0 bases and 7 bases, there was a span of 10 bases. Here the CDR3 DNA reads TGTGCCAGCAGTGAAGCGGTCTCTACCAATTCACCCCTCCACTTT. Translation: CASSEAVSTNSPLHF.

The CDR3 DNA reads as TGTGCCTGGAGTGTTGCAGATGGCTACACCTTC. It yields the protein CAWSVADGYTF. The genes are TRBV30 and TRBJ1-2, with D unresolved. This CDR3 comprises 11 residues. Germline assignment: CDR1 GTSNPN and CDR2 SVGIG (reference sequence). The V gene lost 0 bases and the J gene lost 6 bases, with 5 bases spanning the gap.

This clone was counted only a few times. The CDR3 reads CASSSPPGIGYNEQFF. CDR3 coding DNA: TGTGCCAGCAGTTCCCCGCCAGGGATCGGATACAATGAGCAGTTCTTC. The chain has TRBV28 and TRBJ2-1, with D tentatively TRBD1 (5 bases). This CDR3 has 16 amino acids. Germline values: CDR1 MDHEN, CDR2 SYDVKM. With 4 bases removed from V and 4 bases from J, the gap between germline ends came to 17 bases. The full variable domain, in which reference TRBV28 and TRBJ2-1 provide the parts outside the CDR3, is DVKVTQSSRYLVKRTGEKVFLECVQDMDHENMFWYRQDPGLGLRLIYFSYDVKMKEKGDIPEGYSVSREKKERFSLILESASTNQTSMYLCASSSPPGIGYNEQFFGPGTRLTVL.

This clone was seen only a few times. Within the sample, other DNA sequences also encode this same CDR3. This chain uses TRBV3-1 (or the pseudogene TRBV3-2) with TRBJ1-2, with D unresolved. Germline-derived CDR1 and CDR2 are LGHDT and YNNKEL (reference sequence). This CDR3 has 13 residues. V shed 2 bases and J shed 2 bases, with 6 bases lying between them. Here the CDR3 reads CASSQRGNYGYTF. The CDR3 DNA is TGTGCCAGCAGCCAAAGAGGGAACTATGGCTACACCTTC.

The table lists this clone with a count of one. V and J are TRBV4-2 and TRBJ2-2; 7 positions agree with TRBD1. In germline, CDR1 is LGHNA, CDR2 YNFKEQ. The CDR3 consists of 17 residues. Losses at the gene ends were 4 bases for V and 0 bases for J; bases not matched to a gene: 8. The CDR3 region is CASSRSWGQTNTGELFF. In DNA form, the CDR3 reads TGTGCCAGCAGCCGGTCCTGGGGACAGACGAACACCGGGGAGCTGTTTTTT.

V gene TRBV2 combines with J gene TRBJ1-2; possibly TRBD1 for D (5 bases). This CDR3 spans 14 amino acids. The germline CDR1 and CDR2 sequences are SNHLY and FYNNEI. Trimming removed 3 bases from V and 7 bases from J, with 15 bases in between. CDR3 bases: TGTGCCAGCAGTGATGGTTACAGGAGGGGTGGCTACACCTTC. Amino acids: CASSDGYRRGGYTF.

The chain uses TRBV4-2 and TRBJ2-7; D is unclear. The germline gives CDR1 LGHNA, CDR2 YNFKEQ. V gave up 0 bases and J gave up 3 bases, with 6 bases separating them. The CDR3 covers 13 residues. CDR3 nucleotide sequence: TGTGCCAGCAGCCAAGATCTAGGCTACGAGCAGTACTTC. It translates to CASSQDLGYEQYF.

The rearrangement joins TRBV7-9 to TRBJ2-2, with TRBD1 matching 10 bases. J lost 2 bases, V lost 4 bases, and 7 bases had no gene match. CDR1 and CDR2 from the germline V gene are SEHNR and FQNEAQ (reference sequence). CDR3 length: 17 amino acids. The DNA for the CDR3 is TGTGCCAGCAGCTCCTTTGGGGACAGGGGTAACACCGGGGAGCTGTTTTTT. Translation gives CASSSFGDRGNTGELFF.

The chain combines TRBV27 with TRBJ2-3; 12 bases fit TRBD2. V was clipped by 1 base and J by 2 bases; unmatched bases: 4. The CDR3 contains 17 residues. The germline gives CDR1 MNHEY, CDR2 SMNVEV (reference sequence). This CDR3 is CASSLFGLAGYTDTQYF. For the CDR3, the DNA is TGTGCCAGCAGTTTATTCGGACTAGCGGGGTACACAGATACGCAGTATTTT.

CDR3 nucleotides: TGTGCCAGCAGCCAGACTAGCGTCCCCTACGAGCAGTACTTC. Its translation is CASSQTSVPYEQYF. The chain carries TRBV13 and TRBJ2-7; 8 positions match TRBD2. The CDR3 covers 14 residues. V gave up 5 bases and J gave up 2 bases; unmatched junction bases: 5. Germline V gene data show CDR1 as PRHDT and CDR2 as FYEKMQ (reference sequence).

This clone has a handful of counts. The chain is built from TRBV7-8 and TRBJ1-5, with 8 bases fitting TRBD1. Germline CDR1 and CDR2: SGHVS and FQNEAQ. Losses at the gene ends were 4 bases for V and 3 bases for J; bases not matched to a gene: 5. The CDR3 is made up of 15 amino acids. Here the CDR3 DNA reads TGTGCCAGCAGCTCCTTGGGACAGGCCAATCAGCCCCAGCATTTT. It codes for CASSSLGQANQPQHF.

On this clone: Other DNA variants within this sample encode the same CDR3. V and J are TRBV28 and TRBJ1-6, with D possibly being TRBD1 (5 bases). Trimming removed 5 bases from V and 8 bases from J, with 13 bases in between. The CDR3 length is 14 residues. Germline-derived CDR1 and CDR2 are MDHEN and SYDVKM. CDR3 amino acids: CASSPPGGDSPLHF. Here the CDR3 DNA reads TGTGCCAGCAGTCCCCCCGGGGGGGATTCACCCCTCCACTTT.

The chain carries TRBV4-2 and TRBJ1-6, with 9 bases matching TRBD1. With V trimmed by 6 bases and J by 9 bases, 9 bases remained unmatched. The CDR3 spans 15 residues. The germline gives CDR1 LGHNA, CDR2 YNFKEQ. The CDR3 region is CASSPRQGEFSPLHF. CDR3 nucleotide sequence: TGTGCCAGCAGTCCTCGACAGGGGGAGTTTTCACCCCTCCACTTT.

The rearrangement joins TRBV18 to TRBJ2-2; 10 bases line up with TRBD1. CDR1 and CDR2 from the germline V gene are KGHSH and LQKENI. The CDR3 contains 16 residues. Germline trimming cut 1 base from V and 3 bases from J; bases unmatched to any gene: 2. The CDR3 nucleotides read TGTGCCAGCTCACCACGACAGGGGGCGGACACCGGGGAGCTGTTTTTT. Translating it yields CASSPRQGADTGELFF.

V and J are TRBV12-5 and TRBJ2-3, with TRBD1 matching over 9 bases. Germline trimming cut 3 bases from V and 4 bases from J; bases unmatched to any gene: 5. Germline V gives CDR1 LGHNT, CDR2 FRNRAP. This CDR3 region has 15 residues. The CDR3, as DNA: TGTGCTAGTGGTTTAGGGACAGGGCGGGCAGATACGCAGTATTTT. It encodes CASGLGTGRADTQYF.

The V call is TRBV2, the J call TRBJ1-1; D possibly corresponds to TRBD1 (6 bases). The V and J ends lost 3 bases and 0 bases respectively, with 11 bases between them. Germline V gene sequence: CDR1 SNHLY, CDR2 FYNNEI. This CDR3 contains 15 residues. CDR3 coding DNA: TGTGCCAGCAGTGATCCGGGACATATGAACACTGAAGCTTTCTTT. As protein: CASSDPGHMNTEAFF.

This chain uses TRBV3-1 (or the pseudogene TRBV3-2) with TRBJ2-5; 7 positions agree with TRBD2. V lost 4 bases and J lost 3; bases outside the gene matches: 5. The CDR3 consists of 14 residues. Germline CDR1 reads LGHDT; CDR2 reads YNNKEL (reference sequence). As DNA, the CDR3 is TGTGCCAGCAGCCGCCAGGGAGGGGAAGAGACCCAGTACTTC. Protein sequence: CASSRQGGEETQYF.

This clone appeared a single time. This chain links TRBV3-1 (or the pseudogene TRBV3-2) with TRBJ2-5, with a possible D match to TRBD2 (5 bases). The CDR3 is made up of 15 amino acids. The germline CDR1 and CDR2 sequences are LGHDT and YNNKEL (reference sequence). Trimming pared 1 base from V and 5 bases from J, leaving 14 bases between. In nucleotides, the CDR3 is TGTGCCAGCAGCCAAGGACCAGAGGGTCGGGAGACCCAGTACTTC. The encoded protein is CASSQGPEGRETQYF.

This clone was seen just once. The chain carries TRBV7-8 and TRBJ2-7; possibly TRBD1 for D (6 bases). This CDR3 comprises 13 residues. Germline V lookup: CDR1 SGHVS, CDR2 FQNEAQ. V was trimmed by 2 bases and J by 6 bases, leaving 11 bases between them. The CDR3 DNA is TGTGCCAGCAGCTTACAGGGGTCAAGCGAGCAGTACTTC. Amino acids: CASSLQGSSEQYF.